Sequencing of this T cell receptor (beta chain) was carried out in a study of vaccination effects on CD4 cells after COVID-19. Trimming removed 1 base at V and 2 bases at J, with 5 bases between. The CDR3 consists of 13 residues. Ahead of sequencing, the ViraFEST assay grew antigen-specific CD4+ T cells using viral peptide pools. Cultured cells yielded isolated CD4+ T cells after about ten days. Fresh IL-2-containing medium replaced half the medium on days 3 and 7. Study-level points and caveats: In the study, convalescent patients were few, and early post-infection timepoints were absent.

Assay: immunoSEQ multiplex PCR; the TCRdb copy retains only in-frame clones and omits some. The data hold roughly 15,000 clones, with over 65% observed a single time. Concerning this clone itself: Its target is unknown.

Here the sequenced sample was CD4+ T cells from PBMCs cultured with HCoV-229E spike peptides, taken before COVID-19 vaccination. The chain recombines TRBV12-3 or TRBV12-4 with TRBJ2-5; D is unresolved. The sequence was obtained from a human donor who received a COVID-19 vaccine. CDR3 loop: CASSLVAQETQYF. The CDR3 region has the DNA TGTGCCAGCAGTTTAGTGGCTCAAGAGACCCAGTACTTC.